One sample yielded the 12 T cell receptor beta chains listed below, sequenced in a study of T-cell reconstitution after alpha-beta-depleted transplantation in children. Their cognate antigens are unknown. As it was prepared, the TCRbeta library received unique molecular identifiers. One entry per CDR3 protein results from TCRdb running MiXCR on the PCR reads. The table records 250,000 to 300,000 distinct CDR3 sequences, roughly 7.8% of them present only once. Study-wide points: T cells produced anew were the main source of T-cell counts and diversity one year after transplant.

This specimen consisted of peripheral blood, obtained 360 days after TCRalphabeta/CD19-depleted stem cell transplant. These receptors all come from a female patient under 10 years old who had a stem cell transplant for Fanconi anemia, so the T cells may come from the graft donor.

This clonotype was recorded many times. The chain employs TRBV11-2 and TRBJ1-1, with no clear D. The CDR3 is 15 amino acids. Trimming took 1 base from V and 7 from J, leaving 16 bases between them. Germline lookup yields CDR1 SGHAT and CDR2 FQNNGV. The CDR3 spells CASSLVGGTPGEAFF. DNA for the CDR3: TGTGCCAGCAGCTTAGTAGGAGGAACACCGGGTGAAGCTTTCTTT. Drawing the rest from reference TRBV11-2 and TRBJ1-1, the complete variable domain is EAGVAQSPRYKIIEKRQSVAFWCNPISGHATLYWYQQILGQGPKLLIQFQNNGVVDDSQLPKDRFSAERLKGVDSTLKIQPAKLEDSAVYLCASSLVGGTPGEAFFGQGTRLTVV.

The gene calls are TRBV5-5 and TRBJ2-7; tentative D call: TRBD1 (6 bases). Germline V gene data show CDR1 as SGHKS and CDR2 as YYEKEE (reference sequence). V shed 0 bases and J shed 9 bases, with 19 bases lying between them. The CDR3 is 15 residues long. Here the CDR3 reads CASSLGYRAVIGQYV. In nucleotides, the CDR3 is TGTGCCAGCAGCTTGGGATACAGGGCGGTTATCGGGCAGTACGTC.

This clonotype was counted between two and nine times. Germline and junction disagree at one end, which may indicate a read error. V is TRBV11-2 and J is TRBJ1-6, with D possibly being TRBD1 (5 bases). The CDR3 runs 13 residues. Germline CDR1 reads SGHAT; CDR2 reads FQNNGV. The CDR3, as DNA: TGTGCCAGCAGCCTAGACGGGGGTATGGCCCTCCACTTT. This translates into CASSLDGGMALHF.

This clonotype occurred many times. One end of the junction fails to match germline, which may point to a read error. This sequence joins TRBV7-2 and TRBJ2-3; TRBD2 matches at 12 bases. The CDR3 spans 15 residues. CDR1 is SGHTA, CDR2 FQGNSA, per germline. The CDR3 region is CASSLAGGPSDTQYF. The CDR3 DNA is TGTGCCAGCAGCCTAGCGGGGGGGCCGTCAGATACGCAGTATTTT.

This clonotype was counted at least ten times. J is TRBJ2-1 and V is TRBV10-3, with 14 positions matching TRBD2. Germline CDR1 and CDR2: ENHRY and SYGVKD. CDR3 size: 15 residues. V dropped 6 bases and J dropped 8; count of bases not matched to a gene: 6. CDR3 nucleotides: TGTGCCATCAGCTCCGGGACTAGCGGGAGAGATGAGCAGTTCTTC. Amino acid sequence: CAISSGTSGRDEQFF.

This clonotype was picked up many times. V and J are TRBV4-3 and TRBJ2-7; D could derive from TRBD1 or TRBD2 (6 bases each). The CDR3 consists of 16 residues. Per germline, CDR1 LGHNA and CDR2 YSLEER. V lost 1 base and J 2 bases, leaving 15 bases between the germline ends. The DNA for the CDR3 is TGCGCCAGCAGCCAAGGGTGGGGGGCTTACCCCTACGAGCAGTACTTC. Its protein product is CASSQGWGAYPYEQYF.

V is TRBV18 and J is TRBJ2-7, with 7 positions matching TRBD1. CDR1 and CDR2 (germline): KGHSH, LQKENI. V was pared by 3 bases and J by 2 bases, with 7 bases of the junction left unmatched. The CDR3 contains 15 residues. The CDR3, as DNA: TGTGCCAGCTCACCCACTCGACAGGGACCCTACGAGCAGTACTTC. It yields the protein CASSPTRQGPYEQYF. The variable domain in full, completed from reference TRBV18 and TRBJ2-7, reads NAGVMQNPRHLVRRRGQEARLRCSPMKGHSHVYWYRQLPEEGLKFMVYLQKENIIDESGMPKERFSAEFPKEGPSILRIQQVVRGDSAAYFCASSPTRQGPYEQYFGPGTRLTVT.

This clonotype was counted between two and nine times. V is TRBV6-2 or TRBV6-3 and J is TRBJ2-6; no definite D call. The ends were cut back, 2 bases at V and 1 base at J, with 6 bases in the middle. The CDR3 has 15 residues. Germline V lookup: CDR1 MNHEY, CDR2 SVGEGT. The CDR3 reads CASSYAPSGANVLTF. The CDR3 nucleotides read TGTGCCAGCAGTTACGCTCCGTCTGGGGCCAACGTCCTGACTTTC.

The gene calls are TRBV2 and TRBJ1-1; D unresolved. The CDR3 covers 13 residues. Trimming shortened V by 7 bases and J by 3 bases, and 12 bases separated the two germline ends. Germline V CDR1 and CDR2: SNHLY, FYNNEI. The CDR3 spells CASILEQDTEAFF. DNA of the CDR3: TGTGCCAGCATCTTAGAGCAGGACACTGAAGCTTTCTTT.

This clonotype was counted many times. The CDR3 coding sequence is TGCAGTGCTCCCAGTTTGTCCTACGAGCAGTACTTC. Its protein is CSAPSLSYEQYF. V gene TRBV20-1 combines with J gene TRBJ2-7; no reliable D call. Trimming pared 5 bases from V and 1 base from J, leaving 9 bases between. Germline CDR1 reads DFQATT; CDR2 reads SNEGSKA (reference sequence). The CDR3 runs to 12 residues.

This clonotype was picked up a small number of times. In DNA form, the CDR3 reads TGTGCCAGCATGGCCCAGGGGGCGAGCACTGAAGCTTTCTTT. This translates into CASMAQGASTEAFF. The chain has TRBV25-1 and TRBJ1-1; the match to TRBD1 covers 8 bases. V was clipped by 7 bases and J by 4 bases; unmatched bases: 8. The germline gives CDR1 MGHDK, CDR2 SYGVNS. CDR3 length equals 14 residues. Using reference TRBV25-1 and TRBJ1-1 for the parts outside the CDR3, the full variable domain is EADIYQTPRYLVIGTGKKITLECSQTMGHDKMYWYQQDPGMELHLIHYSYGVNSTEKGDLSSESTVSRIRTEHFPLTLESARPSHTSQYLCASMAQGASTEAFFGQGTRLTVV.

At least ten counts were recorded for this clonotype. DNA for the CDR3: TGCGCCAGCAGCTTGGACACTAGTTGGAATGAGCAGTTCTTC. It is translated as CASSLDTSWNEQFF. V usage is TRBV5-1 and J usage is TRBJ2-1, with a tentative D call TRBD2 (5 bases). The V end lost 0 bases, the J end lost 7 bases, and 11 bases lay between the germline ends. The CDR3 spans 14 residues. Looked up from germline, CDR1 is SGHRS and CDR2 is YFSETQ.